The following is a TCR beta chain sequence with its context. The sample belongs to a study of blood T cell repertoires in COVID-19. Study as a whole: The origin of the acute and convalescent COVID-19 samples was the United States, Italy and Spain.

Germline CDR1 reads MNHEY; CDR2 reads SVGAGI. Losses at the gene ends were 6 bases for V and 6 bases for J; bases not matched to a gene: 6. This CDR3 contains 14 residues. Profiling relied on immunoSEQ multiplex PCR, and the TCRdb table lists in-frame clones only, not all of them. This table has under 250,000 clones, approximately 82% appearing once. This sequence was found in a woman in her forties with acute or convalescent COVID-19. Sequencing was performed on peripheral blood. This rearrangement joins TRBV6-5 to TRBJ1-1; 11 nucleotides line up with TRBD1. The CDR3 region has the DNA TGTGCCAGCAGATACCGGGACAGGGGGTCTGAAGCTTTCTTT. It specifies CASRYRDRGSEAFF.